This T cell receptor (beta chain) was sequenced in a study of CD8 T cells in Susac syndrome. The CDR3 runs to 13 residues. CDR1 and CDR2 (germline): SQVTM, ANQGSEA. V was clipped by 6 bases and J by 5 bases; unmatched bases: 6. The RNA, about 0.45 to 1 ug, was put through reverse transcription using random hexamers. The TCR beta CDR3 was amplified by immunoSEQ multiplex PCR across 54 Vbeta, 13 Jbeta. In TCRdb, the immunoSEQ multiplex PCR reads were re-called with MiXCR into one record per CDR3 protein. The table has 100,000 to 150,000 distinct CDR3 sequences, around 94% seen once. Controls comprised healthy donors matched for age and sex.

The clonotype was recovered from a human donor in good health. The chain has TRBV29-1 and TRBJ2-5, with 10 bases fitting TRBD1. The sequenced material came from CD4+ T cells from PBMCs. The CDR3 DNA follows: TGCAGCGTAGCGACAGGGGGCGCCGAGACCCAGTACTTC. Translated: CSVATGGAETQYF.